This T cell receptor beta chain was found in a study of OX40 agonist ivuxolimab in advanced cancers. TCRdb keeps only in-frame clones here, not all; method: immunoSEQ multiplex PCR. The sample carries roughly 70,000 clones, over 65% recorded once. Trimming pared 5 bases from V and 3 bases from J, leaving 8 bases between. In germline, CDR1 is SGHTA, CDR2 FQGNSA. The CDR3 loop spans 13 amino acids. V is TRBV7-2 and J is TRBJ1-5; D not certain. The receptor's source is an adult with an advanced solid tumor such as melanoma, head and neck, liver or kidney cancer. Sample: CD4+ or CD8+ T cells sorted from blood, taken in a trial of the OX40 agonist ivuxolimab. The CDR3 loop reads CASSPWDNQPQHF. For the CDR3, the DNA is TGTGCCAGCAGCCCTTGGGACAATCAGCCCCAGCATTTT.